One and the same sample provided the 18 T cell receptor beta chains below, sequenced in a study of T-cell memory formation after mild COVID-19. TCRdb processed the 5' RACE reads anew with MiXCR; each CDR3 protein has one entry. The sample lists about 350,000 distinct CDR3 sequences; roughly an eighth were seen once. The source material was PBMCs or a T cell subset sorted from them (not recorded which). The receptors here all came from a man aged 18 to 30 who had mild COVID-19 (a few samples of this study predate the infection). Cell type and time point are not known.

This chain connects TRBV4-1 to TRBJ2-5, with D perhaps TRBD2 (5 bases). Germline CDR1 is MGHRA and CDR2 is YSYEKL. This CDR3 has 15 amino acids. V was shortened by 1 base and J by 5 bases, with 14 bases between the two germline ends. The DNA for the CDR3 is TGCGCCAGCAGCCAAGGAGAGGGCCGGCAGGAGACCCAGTACTTC. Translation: CASSQGEGRQETQYF.

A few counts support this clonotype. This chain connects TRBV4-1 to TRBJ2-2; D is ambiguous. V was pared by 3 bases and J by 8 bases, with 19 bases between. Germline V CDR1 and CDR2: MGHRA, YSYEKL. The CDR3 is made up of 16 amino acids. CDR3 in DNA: TGCGCCAGCAGCCATCCCCCCAGACCCCGTTCGGGGGAGCTGTTTTTT. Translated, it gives CASSHPPRPRSGELFF.

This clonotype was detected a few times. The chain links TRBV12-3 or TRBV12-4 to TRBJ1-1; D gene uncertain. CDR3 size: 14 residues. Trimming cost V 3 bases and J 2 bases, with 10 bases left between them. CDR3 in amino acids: CASSFDTSNTEAFF. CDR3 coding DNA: TGTGCCAGCAGTTTTGACACTTCCAACACTGAAGCTTTCTTT.

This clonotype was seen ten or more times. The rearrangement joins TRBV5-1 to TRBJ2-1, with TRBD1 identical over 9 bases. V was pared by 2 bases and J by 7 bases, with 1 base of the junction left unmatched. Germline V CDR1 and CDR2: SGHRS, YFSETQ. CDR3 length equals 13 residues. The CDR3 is CASSLGTGNEQFF. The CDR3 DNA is TGCGCCAGCAGCTTAGGGACAGGGAATGAGCAGTTCTTC.

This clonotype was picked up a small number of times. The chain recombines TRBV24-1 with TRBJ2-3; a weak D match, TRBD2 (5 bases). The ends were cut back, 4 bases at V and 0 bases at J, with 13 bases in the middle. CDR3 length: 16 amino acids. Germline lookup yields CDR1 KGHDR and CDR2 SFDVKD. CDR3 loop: CATSEIRRGSTDTQYF. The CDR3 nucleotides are TGTGCCACCAGTGAGATTCGACGGGGAAGCACAGATACGCAGTATTTT.

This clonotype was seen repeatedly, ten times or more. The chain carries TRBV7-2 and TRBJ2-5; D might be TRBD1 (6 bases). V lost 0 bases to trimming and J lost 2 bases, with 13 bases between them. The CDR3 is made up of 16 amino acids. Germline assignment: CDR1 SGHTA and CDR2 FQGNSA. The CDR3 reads CASSLARIRGQETQYF. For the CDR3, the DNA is TGTGCCAGCAGCTTAGCGCGTATTAGGGGGCAAGAGACCCAGTACTTC.

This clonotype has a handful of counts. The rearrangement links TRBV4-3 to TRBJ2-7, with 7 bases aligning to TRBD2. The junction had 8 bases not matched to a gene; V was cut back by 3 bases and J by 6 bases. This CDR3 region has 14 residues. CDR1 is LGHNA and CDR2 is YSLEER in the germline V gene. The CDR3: CASSQRSGGGEQYF. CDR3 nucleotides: TGCGCCAGCAGCCAGAGAAGTGGGGGGGGCGAGCAGTACTTC.

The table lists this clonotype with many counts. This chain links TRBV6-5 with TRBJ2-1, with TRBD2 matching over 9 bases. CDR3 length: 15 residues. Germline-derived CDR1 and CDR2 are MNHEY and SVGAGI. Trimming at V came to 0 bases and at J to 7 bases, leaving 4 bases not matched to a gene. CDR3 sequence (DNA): TGTGCCAGCAGTTACTCTAGCGGGGGTAGGAATGAGCAGTTCTTC. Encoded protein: CASSYSSGGRNEQFF.

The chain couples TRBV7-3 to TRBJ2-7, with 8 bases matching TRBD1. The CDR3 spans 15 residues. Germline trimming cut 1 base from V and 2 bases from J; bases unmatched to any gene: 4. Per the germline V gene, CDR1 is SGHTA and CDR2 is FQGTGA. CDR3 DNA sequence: TGTGCCAGCAGCTTAATCCCGGACAGGGCCTACGAGCAGTACGTC. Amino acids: CASSLIPDRAYEQYV.

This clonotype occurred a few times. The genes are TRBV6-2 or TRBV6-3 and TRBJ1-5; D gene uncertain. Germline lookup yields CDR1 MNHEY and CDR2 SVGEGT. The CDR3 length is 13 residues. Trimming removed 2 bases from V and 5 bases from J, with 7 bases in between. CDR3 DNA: TGTGCCAGCAGTTACCCGTTGGATCAGCCCCAGCATTTT. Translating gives CASSYPLDQPQHF.

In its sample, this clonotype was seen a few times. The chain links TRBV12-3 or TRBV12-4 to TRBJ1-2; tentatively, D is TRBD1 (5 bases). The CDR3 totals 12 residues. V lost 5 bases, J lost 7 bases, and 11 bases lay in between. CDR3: CASSLSGLGYTF. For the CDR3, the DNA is TGTGCCAGCAGTCTCTCGGGGCTTGGCTACACCTTC.

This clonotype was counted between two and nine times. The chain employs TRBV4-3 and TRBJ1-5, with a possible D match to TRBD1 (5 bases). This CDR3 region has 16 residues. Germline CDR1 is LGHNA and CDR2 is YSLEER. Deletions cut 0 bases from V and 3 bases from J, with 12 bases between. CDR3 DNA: TGCGCCAGCAGCCAAGATTTCAGGGAACCCAATCAGCCCCAGCATTTT. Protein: CASSQDFREPNQPQHF.

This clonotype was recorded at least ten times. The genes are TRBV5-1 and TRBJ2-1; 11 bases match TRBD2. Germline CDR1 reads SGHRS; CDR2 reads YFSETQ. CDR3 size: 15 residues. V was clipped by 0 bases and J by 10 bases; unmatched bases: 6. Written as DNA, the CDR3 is TGCGCCAGCAGCTTGGCACTAGCGGGGGTAGGAGAGCAGTTCTTC. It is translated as CASSLALAGVGEQFF.

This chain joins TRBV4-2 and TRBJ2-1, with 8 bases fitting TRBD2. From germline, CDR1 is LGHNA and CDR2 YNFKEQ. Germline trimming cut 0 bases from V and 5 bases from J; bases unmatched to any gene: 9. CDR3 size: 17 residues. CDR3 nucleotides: TGTGCCAGCAGCCAAGATAATTCGGGGGGGGCTCACAATGAGCAGTTCTTC. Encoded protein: CASSQDNSGGAHNEQFF.

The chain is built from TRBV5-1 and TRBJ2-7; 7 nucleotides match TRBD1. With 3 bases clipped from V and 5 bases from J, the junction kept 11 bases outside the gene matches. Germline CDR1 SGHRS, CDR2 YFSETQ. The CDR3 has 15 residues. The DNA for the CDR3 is TGCGCCAGCAGCTGGATGCCGGGACAGCAGGACGAGCAGTACTTC. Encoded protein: CASSWMPGQQDEQYF.

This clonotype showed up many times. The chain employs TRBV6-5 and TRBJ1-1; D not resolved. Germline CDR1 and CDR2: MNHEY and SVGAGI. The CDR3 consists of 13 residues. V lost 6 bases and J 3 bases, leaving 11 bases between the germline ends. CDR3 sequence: CASSPYGHTEAFF. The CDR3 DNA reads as TGTGCCAGCAGCCCCTATGGGCACACTGAAGCTTTCTTT.

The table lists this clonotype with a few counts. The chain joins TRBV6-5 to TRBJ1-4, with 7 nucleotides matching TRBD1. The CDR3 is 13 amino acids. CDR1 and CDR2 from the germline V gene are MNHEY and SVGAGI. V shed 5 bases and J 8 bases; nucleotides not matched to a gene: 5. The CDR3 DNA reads TGTGCCAGCAGTCCGACAGGGCGGGAAAAACTGTTTTTT. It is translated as CASSPTGREKLFF.

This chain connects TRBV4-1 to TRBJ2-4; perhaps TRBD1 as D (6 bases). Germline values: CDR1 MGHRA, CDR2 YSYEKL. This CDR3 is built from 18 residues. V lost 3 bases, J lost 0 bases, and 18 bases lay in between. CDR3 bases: TGCGCCAGCAGCCAGCCGGCGCAGGGGACGGTAGCCAAAAACATTCAGTACTTC. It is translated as CASSQPAQGTVAKNIQYF.